The 27 T cell receptor beta chains listed next were all sequenced from one sample in a study of cytomegalovirus exposure and HLA in healthy donors. The PCR ran on 60 Vbeta and 13 Jbeta primers. TCRdb's copy holds only in-frame clones and misses some; the assay was immunoSEQ multiplex PCR. Here the sample spans more than 90,000 clones, just under 70% being singletons. The specimen was PBMCs. Receptor source: a man in his fifties or sixties in good health and CMV-seronegative.

This rearrangement joins TRBV6-5 to TRBJ2-7; 10 positions agree with TRBD1. The V and J ends lost 6 bases and 6 bases, in that order; junction bases with no gene match: 8. Per germline, CDR1 MNHEY and CDR2 SVGAGI. CDR3 length equals 14 residues. The CDR3 here is CASRTLRDRGEQYV. CDR3 in DNA: TGTGCCAGCAGGACACTCCGGGACAGGGGCGAGCAGTACGTC.

The V call is TRBV5-1, the J call TRBJ2-1; D might be TRBD2 (6 bases). Trimming removed 1 base from V and 5 bases from J, with 13 bases in between. In germline, CDR1 is SGHRS, CDR2 YFSETQ. The CDR3 runs 15 residues. This CDR3 reads CASSLYSLANNEQFF. The CDR3 nucleotides read TGCGCCAGCAGCTTGTACTCACTAGCCAACAATGAGCAGTTCTTC.

This chain links TRBV11-1 with TRBJ2-7; possibly TRBD1 for D (6 bases). Trimming took 6 bases from V and 0 from J, leaving 12 bases between them. Germline V gene sequence: CDR1 SGHAT, CDR2 FQDESV (reference sequence). CDR3 length equals 14 residues. The CDR3 DNA reads TGTGCCAGCAGACGGCAGGGGACCTCCTACGAGCAGTACTTC. Its protein is CASRRQGTSYEQYF.

The chain couples TRBV9 to TRBJ1-5; 7 bases agree with TRBD1. Germline-derived CDR1 and CDR2 are SGDLS and YYNGEE. This CDR3 region has 14 residues. V gave up 4 bases and J gave up 1 base; unmatched junction bases: 2. Here the CDR3 DNA reads TGTGCCAGCAGCAGGGGGCCGAGCAATCAGCCCCAGCATTTT. This encodes CASSRGPSNQPQHF.

V usage is TRBV13 and J usage is TRBJ2-7, with D possibly TRBD2 on 5 matching bases. Looked up from germline, CDR1 is PRHDT and CDR2 is FYEKMQ (reference sequence). CDR3 size: 12 residues. V lost 5 bases and J lost 2, with 7 bases in between. CDR3 amino acids: CASSPGTYEQYF. CDR3 nucleotides: TGTGCCAGCAGCCCCGGGACCTACGAGCAGTACTTC. Looking up the rest from reference TRBV13 and TRBJ2-7 gives the full variable domain: AAGVIQSPRHLIKEKRETATLKCYPIPRHDTVYWYQQGPGQDPQFLISFYEKMQSDKGSIPDRFSAQQFSDYHSELNMSSLELGDSALYFCASSPGTYEQYFGPGTRLTVT.

This clone was counted only a few times. V usage is TRBV7-8 and J usage is TRBJ2-7, with a weak D call TRBD2 (6 bases). CDR1 and CDR2 (germline): SGHVS, FQNEAQ. Between the trimmed V and J ends, which lost 2 bases and 7 bases, there was a span of 15 bases. The length of the CDR3 is 14 residues. Here the CDR3 reads CASSLRDSAREQYF. The CDR3 DNA sequence: TGTGCCAGCAGCTTACGGGACTCAGCGAGAGAGCAGTACTTC.

This clone was observed a handful of times. This chain connects TRBV4-1 to TRBJ2-1, with TRBD2 identical over 13 bases. This CDR3 is built from 16 residues. Germline loops: CDR1 MGHRA, CDR2 YSYEKL. V shed 4 bases and J 10 bases; nucleotides not matched to a gene: 10. CDR3 sequence (DNA): TGCGCCAGCAGCCCCATGACTAGCGGGGGGCCGGGGGAGCAGTTCTTC. This gives the protein CASSPMTSGGPGEQFF.

The table lists this clone with a count of one. The rearrangement uses TRBV25-1 and TRBJ2-3; 8 bases line up with TRBD2. The length of the CDR3 is 17 residues. Germline assignment: CDR1 MGHDK and CDR2 SYGVNS. J lost 3 bases, V lost 3 bases, and 11 bases had no gene match. CDR3 nucleotide sequence: TGTGCCAGCAGTGACCCCCAGGACGGGGGGGCGACAGATACGCAGTATTTT. It codes for CASSDPQDGGATDTQYF.

This clone has more than one count but fewer than ten. This chain uses TRBV7-8 with TRBJ2-5; 10 nucleotides agree with TRBD1. CDR3 length: 16 residues. Trimming took 1 base from V and 2 from J; bases not matched to a gene: 4. Germline-derived CDR1 and CDR2 are SGHVS and FQNEAQ. The CDR3 is CASSLGGTGVQETQYF. CDR3 sequence (DNA): TGTGCCAGCAGCTTAGGGGGGACAGGGGTACAAGAGACCCAGTACTTC.

This clone has a single count. The chain employs TRBV9 and TRBJ2-3, with TRBD1 matching over 9 bases. The CDR3 has 17 amino acids. The V gene end was trimmed by 1 base and the J gene end by 3 bases; junction bases not matched to a gene: 9. Germline V lookup: CDR1 SGDLS, CDR2 YYNGEE. In DNA, the CDR3 is TGTGCCAGCAGCGTAAGCCCCCGGGACAGGGCGACAGATACGCAGTATTTT. Amino acids: CASSVSPRDRATDTQYF.

J is TRBJ2-7 and V is TRBV2; D might be TRBD2 (7 bases). V was cut by 7 bases and J by 0 bases, with 13 bases left in between. In germline, CDR1 is SNHLY, CDR2 FYNNEI. The CDR3 has 14 residues. The CDR3 sequence is CASTEGGSSYEQYF. The CDR3 DNA sequence: TGTGCCAGCACCGAGGGGGGGAGCTCCTACGAGCAGTACTTC. Looking up the rest from reference TRBV2 and TRBJ2-7 gives the full variable domain: EPEVTQTPSHQVTQMGQEVILRCVPISNHLYFYWYRQILGQKVEFLVSFYNNEISEKSEIFDDQFSVERPDGSNFTLKIRSTKLEDSAMYFCASTEGGSSYEQYFGPGTRLTVT.

This chain joins TRBV30 and TRBJ1-1; possible D gene TRBD1, 5 bases. Trimming left V 3 bases short and J 4 bases short, with 15 bases between. The length of the CDR3 is 14 residues. The V gene's germline CDR1 is GTSNPN and CDR2 SVGIG (reference sequence). The DNA for the CDR3 is TGTGCCTGGAGGGCATGGGGCGGTGGCACTGAAGCTTTCTTT. Translation: CAWRAWGGGTEAFF. Full variable domain (missing parts from reference TRBV30 and TRBJ1-1): SQTIHQWPATLVQPVGSPLSLECTVEGTSNPNLYWYRQAAGRGLQLLFYSVGIGQISSEVPQNLSASRPQDRQFILSSKKLLLSDSGFYLCAWRAWGGGTEAFFGQGTRLTVV.

This rearrangement joins TRBV19 to TRBJ2-7, with D uncertain. Trimming left V 11 bases short and J 2 bases short, with 7 bases between. The CDR3 has 10 amino acids. Germline CDR1 and CDR2: LNHDA and SQIVND (reference sequence). This CDR3 reads CAPSTYEQYF. The CDR3 DNA is TGTGCCCCATCCACCTACGAGCAGTACTTC.

Only a few counts were recorded for this clone. This chain uses TRBV10-3 with TRBJ1-3, with 9 bases identical to TRBD1. Germline V gene sequence: CDR1 ENHRY, CDR2 SYGVKD. The CDR3 is made up of 16 amino acids. V gave up 6 bases and J gave up 2 bases; unmatched junction bases: 8. The CDR3: CAIRKVRQGAGNTIYF. The CDR3 nucleotides read TGTGCCATCAGGAAGGTGCGACAGGGGGCTGGAAACACCATATATTTT.

This clone was seen only a few times. The chain is built from TRBV4-2 and TRBJ1-6; D is ambiguous. Trimming cost V 4 bases and J 7 bases, with 17 bases left between them. The CDR3 has 16 residues. Germline CDR1 LGHNA, CDR2 YNFKEQ. Here the CDR3 reads CASSPRGIANNSPLHF. CDR3 in DNA: TGTGCCAGCAGCCCACGAGGGATAGCAAACAATTCACCCCTCCACTTT.

The chain has TRBV11-2 and TRBJ2-3, with 9 bases fitting TRBD2. CDR3 length equals 17 residues. The V and J ends lost 3 bases and 4 bases, in that order; junction bases with no gene match: 11. Germline CDR1 SGHAT, CDR2 FQNNGV. CDR3 sequence reads: CASSFSMRGGMSDTQYF. The CDR3 DNA reads as TGTGCCAGCAGCTTCAGTATGCGGGGGGGCATGTCAGATACGCAGTATTTT.

This clone has more than one count but fewer than ten. J is TRBJ2-2 and V is TRBV19, with no clear D. In germline, CDR1 is LNHDA, CDR2 SQIVND (reference sequence). The CDR3 has 16 residues. Trimming shortened V by 3 bases and J by 4 bases, and 15 bases separated the two germline ends. The CDR3 bases are TGTGCCAGTAGTATCAAAAGTAGTCTCTTCACCGGGGAGCTGTTTTTT. Its translation: CASSIKSSLFTGELFF.

This clone occurred a few times. This rearrangement joins TRBV5-1 to TRBJ1-3, with a possible D match to TRBD1 (6 bases). This CDR3 spans 17 amino acids. CDR1 and CDR2 (germline): SGHRS, YFSETQ. V shed 4 bases and J shed 0 bases, with 17 bases lying between them. The CDR3 nucleotides are TGCGCCAGCAGCCGTACGGACAGAAGGGGCTCTGGAAACACCATATATTTT. It encodes CASSRTDRRGSGNTIYF.

In this sample, this clone turned up a few times. The chain couples TRBV6-1 to TRBJ2-6; a weak D match, TRBD2 (6 bases). V shed 10 bases and J shed 4 bases, with 17 bases lying between them. The CDR3 is 15 residues long. Looked up from germline, CDR1 is MNHNS and CDR2 is SASEGT. In DNA, the CDR3 is TGTGCCACCGGAGGGAGGCTATCCGGGGCCAACGTCCTGACTTTC. It is translated as CATGGRLSGANVLTF.

This clone was seen a few times. This chain links TRBV4-1 with TRBJ1-2; 10 nucleotides line up with TRBD1. Germline V gene data show CDR1 as MGHRA and CDR2 as YSYEKL. The trim removed 1 base at V and 2 bases at J, leaving 4 bases unmatched. This CDR3 has 16 amino acids. This chain's CDR3 is CASSQVPGQGNYGYTF. The CDR3 DNA follows: TGCGCCAGCAGCCAAGTCCCGGGACAGGGGAACTATGGCTACACCTTC.

The V gene is TRBV19, the J gene TRBJ1-1; D is undetermined. Trimming stripped 1 base from V and 7 bases from J, with 10 bases between. Germline values: CDR1 LNHDA, CDR2 SQIVND (reference sequence). The CDR3 consists of 13 residues. In DNA, the CDR3 is TGTGCCAGTAGTATAGGCAGAGCGAGTGAAGCTTTCTTT. This codes for CASSIGRASEAFF. Filled out from reference TRBV19 and TRBJ1-1, the complete variable domain reads DGGITQSPKYLFRKEGQNVTLSCEQNLNHDAMYWYRQDPGQGLRLIYYSQIVNDFQKGDIAEGYSVSREKKESFPLTVTSAQKNPTAFYLCASSIGRASEAFFGQGTRLTVV.

The chain has TRBV4-3 and TRBJ2-1, with 9 bases matching TRBD2. This CDR3 comprises 16 residues. V lost 1 base and J lost 5; bases outside the gene matches: 6. Germline lookup yields CDR1 LGHNA and CDR2 YSLEER. CDR3 sequence: CASSQALASGDNEQFF. CDR3 sequence (DNA): TGCGCCAGCAGCCAAGCTCTGGCTAGCGGGGACAATGAGCAGTTCTTC.

The chain carries TRBV6-5 and TRBJ2-5; the D is unclear. There are 14 residues in the CDR3. CDR1 MNHEY and CDR2 SVGAGI come from the germline V gene. Trimming removed 2 bases at V and 0 bases at J, with 7 bases between. CDR3 coding DNA: TGTGCCAGCAGTTACGGGCCGAACCAAGAGACCCAGTACTTC. This gives the protein CASSYGPNQETQYF.

This clone appeared a few times. V gene TRBV7-2 combines with J gene TRBJ2-3; TRBD2 aligns across 10 bases. Trimming at V came to 6 bases and at J to 5 bases, leaving 8 bases not matched to a gene. The CDR3 is made up of 15 amino acids. Germline V lookup: CDR1 SGHTA, CDR2 FQGNSA. CDR3 loop: CASSSISGRVDTQYF. CDR3 DNA sequence: TGTGCCAGCAGTTCTATCAGCGGGAGGGTAGATACGCAGTATTTT.

In this sample, this clone turned up once. This chain uses TRBV5-1 with TRBJ2-5; D is possibly TRBD2 (6 bases). The CDR3 runs to 16 residues. Between the trimmed V and J ends, which lost 0 bases and 0 bases, there was a span of 12 bases. The germline V gene has CDR1 SGHRS and CDR2 YFSETQ. DNA of the CDR3: TGCGCCAGCAGCTTGGGGCGGGACGGGAACCAAGAGACCCAGTACTTC. As protein: CASSLGRDGNQETQYF. Filled out from reference TRBV5-1 and TRBJ2-5, the complete variable domain reads KAGVTQTPRYLIKTRGQQVTLSCSPISGHRSVSWYQQTPGQGLQFLFEYFSETQRNKGNFPGRFSGRQFSNSRSEMNVSTLELGDSALYLCASSLGRDGNQETQYFGPGTRLLVL.

The CDR3 region is CASSLVSGTAGQNSPLHF. CDR3 nucleotides: TGTGCCAGCAGCTTAGTATCGGGGACAGCCGGCCAGAATTCACCCCTCCACTTT. The chain has TRBV7-2 and TRBJ1-6; 7 bases line up with TRBD1. The CDR3 sequence is 18 residues long. V trimming: 1 base; J trimming: 7 bases; junction bases outside the gene matches: 13. Germline-derived CDR1 and CDR2 are SGHTA and FQGNSA.

As for this clone: This same CDR3 is encoded by further DNA sequences in the sample. The rearrangement joins TRBV29-1 to TRBJ1-2; D perhaps matches TRBD1 (6 bases). The germline CDR1 and CDR2 sequences are SQVTM and ANQGSEA. V was cut by 3 bases and J by 2 bases, with 7 bases left in between. The CDR3 consists of 12 residues. The CDR3 coding sequence is TGCAGCGTTGAGCAGGGGAACTATGGCTACACCTTC. This encodes CSVEQGNYGYTF.